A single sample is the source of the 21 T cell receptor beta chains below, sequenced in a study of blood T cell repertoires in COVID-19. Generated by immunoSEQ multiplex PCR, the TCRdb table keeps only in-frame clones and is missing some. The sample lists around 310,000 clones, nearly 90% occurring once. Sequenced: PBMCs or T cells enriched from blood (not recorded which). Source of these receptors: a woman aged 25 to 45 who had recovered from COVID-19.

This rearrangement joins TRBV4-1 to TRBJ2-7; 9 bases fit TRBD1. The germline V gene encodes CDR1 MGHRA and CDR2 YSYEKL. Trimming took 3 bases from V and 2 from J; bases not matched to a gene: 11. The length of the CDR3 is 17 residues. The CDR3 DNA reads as TGCGCCAGCAGCCACCGAGAATTGGGACAGGGTCCCTACGAGCAGTACTTC. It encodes CASSHRELGQGPYEQYF.

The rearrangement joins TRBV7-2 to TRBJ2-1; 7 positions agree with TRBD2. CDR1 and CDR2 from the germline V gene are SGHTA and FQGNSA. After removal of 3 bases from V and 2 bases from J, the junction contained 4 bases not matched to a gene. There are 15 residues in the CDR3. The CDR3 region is CASSFSLAAYNEQFF. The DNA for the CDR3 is TGTGCCAGCAGCTTTTCGCTAGCGGCCTACAATGAGCAGTTCTTC.

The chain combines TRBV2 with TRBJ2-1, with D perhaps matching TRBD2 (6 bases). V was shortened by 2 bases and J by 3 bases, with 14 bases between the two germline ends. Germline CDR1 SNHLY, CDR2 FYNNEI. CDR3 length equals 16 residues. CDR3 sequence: CASSETAGRFYNEQFF. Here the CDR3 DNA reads TGTGCCAGCAGTGAAACGGCGGGAAGGTTCTACAATGAGCAGTTCTTC.

CDR3 DNA sequence: TGTGCCAGCTCACAGGACAGCCGAATGAACACTGAAGCTTTCTTT. Encoded protein: CASSQDSRMNTEAFF. V and J are TRBV18 and TRBJ1-1, with D perhaps matching TRBD1 (6 bases). V dropped 4 bases and J dropped 0 bases, with 12 bases sitting between them. The CDR3 sequence is 15 residues long. The V gene's germline CDR1 is KGHSH and CDR2 LQKENI.

This chain's CDR3 is CASSLHYLPGDYGYTF. CDR3 bases: TGTGCCAGCAGCTTACATTACCTACCCGGGGACTATGGCTACACCTTC. V usage is TRBV7-2 and J usage is TRBJ1-2, with D uncertain. Trimming removed 2 bases at V and 3 bases at J, with 16 bases between. This CDR3 has 16 residues. Germline CDR1 SGHTA, CDR2 FQGNSA.

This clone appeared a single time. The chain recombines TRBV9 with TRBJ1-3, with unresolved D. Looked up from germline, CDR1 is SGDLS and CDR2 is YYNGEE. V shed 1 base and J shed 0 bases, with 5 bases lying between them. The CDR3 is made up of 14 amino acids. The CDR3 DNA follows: TGTGCCAGCAGCGTACTGAGCTCTGGAAACACCATATATTTT. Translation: CASSVLSSGNTIYF.

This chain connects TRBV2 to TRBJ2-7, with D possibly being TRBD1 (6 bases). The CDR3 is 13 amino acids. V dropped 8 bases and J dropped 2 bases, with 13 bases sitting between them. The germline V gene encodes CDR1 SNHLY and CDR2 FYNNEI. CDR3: CASLGTPTYEQYF. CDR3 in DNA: TGTGCCAGCCTCGGGACACCAACCTACGAGCAGTACTTC.

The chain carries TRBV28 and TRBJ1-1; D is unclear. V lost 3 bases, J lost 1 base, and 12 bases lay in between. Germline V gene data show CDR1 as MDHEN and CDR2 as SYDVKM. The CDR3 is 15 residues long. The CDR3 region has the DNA TGTGCCAGCAGTTTTCTGGCAGATGGGAACACTGAAGCTTTCTTT. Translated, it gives CASSFLADGNTEAFF.

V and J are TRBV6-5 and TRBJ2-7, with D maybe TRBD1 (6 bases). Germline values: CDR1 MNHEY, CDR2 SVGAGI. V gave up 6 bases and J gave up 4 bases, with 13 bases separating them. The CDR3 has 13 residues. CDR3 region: CASSRDTSYEQYF. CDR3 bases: TGTGCCAGCAGCCGGGACACCAGTTACGAGCAGTACTTC.

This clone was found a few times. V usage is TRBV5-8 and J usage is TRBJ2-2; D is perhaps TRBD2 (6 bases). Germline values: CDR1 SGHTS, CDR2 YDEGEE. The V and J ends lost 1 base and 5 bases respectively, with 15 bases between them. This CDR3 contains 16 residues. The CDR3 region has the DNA TGTGCCAGCAGCTTGAAGGGGACTCGGGGGACCGGGGAGCTGTTTTTT. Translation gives CASSLKGTRGTGELFF.

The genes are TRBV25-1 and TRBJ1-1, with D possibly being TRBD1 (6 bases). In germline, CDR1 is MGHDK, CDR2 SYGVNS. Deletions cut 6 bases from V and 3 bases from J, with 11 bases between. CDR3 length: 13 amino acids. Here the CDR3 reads CASRGKGDTEAFF. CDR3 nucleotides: TGTGCCAGCAGAGGGAAGGGGGACACTGAAGCTTTCTTT.

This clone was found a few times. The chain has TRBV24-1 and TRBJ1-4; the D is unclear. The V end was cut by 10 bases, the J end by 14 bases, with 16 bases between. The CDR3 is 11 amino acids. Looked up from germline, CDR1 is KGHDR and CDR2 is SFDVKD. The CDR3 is CATFRKETLFF. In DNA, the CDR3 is TGTGCCACGTTTCGAAAAGAGACTCTGTTTTTT.

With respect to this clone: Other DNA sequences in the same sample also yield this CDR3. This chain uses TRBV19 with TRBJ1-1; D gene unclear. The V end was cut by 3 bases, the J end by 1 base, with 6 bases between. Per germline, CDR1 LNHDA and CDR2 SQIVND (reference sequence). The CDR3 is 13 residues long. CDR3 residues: CASSIRGNTEAFF. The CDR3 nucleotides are TGTGCCAGTAGTATTCGAGGGAACACTGAAGCTTTCTTT.

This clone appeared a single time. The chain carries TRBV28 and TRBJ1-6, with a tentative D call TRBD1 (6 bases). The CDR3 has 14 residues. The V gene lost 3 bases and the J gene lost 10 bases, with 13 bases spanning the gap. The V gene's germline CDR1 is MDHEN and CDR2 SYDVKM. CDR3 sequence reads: CASSFQGLGSPLHF. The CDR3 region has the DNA TGTGCCAGCAGTTTTCAGGGGCTCGGGTCACCCCTCCACTTT.

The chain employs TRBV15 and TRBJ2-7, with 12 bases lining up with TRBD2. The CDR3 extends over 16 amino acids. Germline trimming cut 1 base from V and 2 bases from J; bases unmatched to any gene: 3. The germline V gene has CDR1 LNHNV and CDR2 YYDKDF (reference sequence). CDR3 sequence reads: CATSRGGLAGTYEQYF. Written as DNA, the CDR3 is TGTGCCACCAGCAGAGGGGGACTAGCGGGCACCTACGAGCAGTACTTC.

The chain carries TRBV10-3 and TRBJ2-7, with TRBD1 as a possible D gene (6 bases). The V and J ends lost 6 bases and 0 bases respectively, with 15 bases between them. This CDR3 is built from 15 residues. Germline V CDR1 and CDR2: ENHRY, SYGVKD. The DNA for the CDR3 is TGTGCCATCAGGGCACAGGGTGGGACCTCCTACGAGCAGTACTTC. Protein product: CAIRAQGGTSYEQYF.

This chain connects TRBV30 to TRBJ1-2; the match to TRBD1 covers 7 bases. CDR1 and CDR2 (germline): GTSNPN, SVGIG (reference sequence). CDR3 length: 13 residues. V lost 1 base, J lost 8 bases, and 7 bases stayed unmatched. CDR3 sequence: CAWSGKGAGGYTF. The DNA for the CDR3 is TGTGCCTGGAGTGGAAAGGGGGCGGGAGGCTACACCTTC.

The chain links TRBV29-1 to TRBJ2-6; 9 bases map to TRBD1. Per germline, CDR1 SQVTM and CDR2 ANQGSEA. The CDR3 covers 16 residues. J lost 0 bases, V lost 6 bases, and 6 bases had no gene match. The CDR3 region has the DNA TGCAGCGTAGGGACAGGGCTTGACTCTGGGGCCAACGTCCTGACTTTC. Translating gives CSVGTGLDSGANVLTF.

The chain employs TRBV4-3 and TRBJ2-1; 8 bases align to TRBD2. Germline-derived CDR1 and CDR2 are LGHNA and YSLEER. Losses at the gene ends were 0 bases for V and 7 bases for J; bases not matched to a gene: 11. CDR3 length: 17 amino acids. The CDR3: CASSQEIASGSRNEQFF. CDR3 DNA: TGCGCCAGCAGCCAAGAAATAGCCAGCGGGAGTCGGAATGAGCAGTTCTTC.

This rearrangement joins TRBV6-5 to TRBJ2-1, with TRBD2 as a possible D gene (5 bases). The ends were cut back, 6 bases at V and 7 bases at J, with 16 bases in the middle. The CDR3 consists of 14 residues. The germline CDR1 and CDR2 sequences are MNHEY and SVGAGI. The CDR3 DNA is TGTGCCAGCAGGGGAGTCGGAGTGTGGAATGAGCAGTTCTTC. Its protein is CASRGVGVWNEQFF.

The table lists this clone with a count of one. The CDR3 is CASTLTSGSGADTQYF. CDR3 DNA: TGCGCCAGCACCTTAACTAGCGGGAGTGGCGCAGATACGCAGTATTTT. The chain recombines TRBV4-3 with TRBJ2-3; TRBD2 agrees at 11 bases. The length of the CDR3 is 16 residues. Germline CDR1 and CDR2: LGHNA and YSLEER. V was clipped by 7 bases and J by 4 bases; unmatched bases: 10.